Each of the 27 T cell receptor beta chains below was sequenced from the same sample in a study of blood T cell repertoires in COVID-19 (dated by TCRdb to about 2020). Library preparation was by the immunoSEQ multiplex PCR assay. TCRdb stores this immuneACCESS table with in-frame sequences only. Part of the clones is absent; in the studies checked, under half of the shortfall reflects unresolved V genes, and no reason is known for the rest. This sample gives around 70,000 clones in total; approximately 78% of them show up just once. Of the sample, 4% to 5.5% falls within the top ten clones. The sample consisted of peripheral blood. Every receptor here comes from a woman older than 75 with active or convalescent COVID-19.

The chain is built from TRBV28 and TRBJ1-3, with D hard to call. V was trimmed by 8 bases and J by 0 bases, leaving 11 bases between them. Germline CDR1 reads MDHEN; CDR2 reads SYDVKM. The CDR3 sequence is 14 residues long. The CDR3 sequence is CASRYRSSGNTIYF. CDR3 DNA: TGTGCCAGCCGTTATCGGTCCTCTGGAAACACCATATATTTT.

Regarding this clone: One end of the junction does not line up with germline, which may come from a read error. The CDR3 is CASTLGGGGQPQHF. The CDR3 nucleotides are TGTGCCAGCACCTTAGGTGGGGGAGGTCAGCCCCAGCATTTT. This rearrangement joins TRBV7-2 to TRBJ1-5, with a weak D call TRBD1 (5 bases). The CDR3 sequence is 14 residues long. Per the germline V gene, CDR1 is SGHTA and CDR2 is FQGNSA.

There are a few counts of this clone. The rearrangement uses TRBV7-9 and TRBJ2-7; 7 nucleotides line up with TRBD2. From germline, CDR1 is SEHNR and CDR2 FQNEAQ (reference sequence). Losses at the gene ends were 0 bases for V and 3 bases for J; bases not matched to a gene: 2. The CDR3 has 14 amino acids. CDR3 region: CASSLALAVYEQYF. CDR3 coding DNA: TGTGCCAGCAGCTTAGCCCTAGCGGTCTACGAGCAGTACTTC.

This chain connects TRBV7-2 to TRBJ2-1; 10 bases align to TRBD2. This CDR3 has 14 amino acids. V trimming: 4 bases; J trimming: 7 bases; junction bases outside the gene matches: 4. Germline-derived CDR1 and CDR2 are SGHTA and FQGNSA. The chain's CDR3 is CASSSSSGRNEQFF. For the CDR3, the DNA is TGTGCCAGCAGCTCATCTAGCGGGAGAAATGAGCAGTTCTTC.

This clone appeared a few times. The chain employs TRBV16 and TRBJ1-3; D is unclear. The CDR3 contains 14 residues. Germline V CDR1 and CDR2: KGHSY, FQNENV. Trimming took off 4 bases at V and 0 bases at J, with 7 bases between the two ends. In DNA form, the CDR3 reads TGTGCCAGCAGCCCACAATTCTCTGGAAACACCATATATTTT. It yields the protein CASSPQFSGNTIYF.

V usage is TRBV11-1 and J usage is TRBJ2-5; D unclear. This CDR3 comprises 15 residues. V was clipped by 1 base and J by 2 bases, with 11 bases between them. In germline, CDR1 is SGHAT, CDR2 FQDESV (reference sequence). The CDR3 is CASSLEESTQETQYF. CDR3 in DNA: TGTGCCAGCAGCTTAGAGGAGTCTACACAAGAGACCCAGTACTTC.

This clone was detected many times. The chain recombines TRBV3-1 (or the pseudogene TRBV3-2) with TRBJ2-7; D is uncertain. The CDR3 spans 12 residues. The V and J ends lost 1 base and 3 bases respectively, with 4 bases between them. The germline V gene encodes CDR1 LGHDT and CDR2 YNNKEL (reference sequence). The CDR3 protein is CASSQVYYEQYF. The CDR3 DNA reads as TGTGCCAGCAGCCAAGTATACTACGAGCAGTACTTC.

The chain employs TRBV5-6 and TRBJ2-5; 10 bases line up with TRBD1. V lost 0 bases, J lost 5 bases, and 4 bases stayed unmatched. CDR3 length: 15 residues. Germline CDR1 SGHDT, CDR2 YYEEEE. CDR3 coding DNA: TGTGCCAGCAGCTTGGGGACAGGGGGTTGGGAGACCCAGTACTTC. Its protein is CASSLGTGGWETQYF.

Only one count was recorded for this clone. An end of the junction does not agree with germline; a read error may underlie this. The chain employs TRBV18 and TRBJ2-7; 8 positions agree with TRBD2. The CDR3 covers 12 residues. In germline, CDR1 is KGHSH, CDR2 LQKENI. The CDR3 DNA sequence: TGTGCCAGCTCACCAATCGGGGGGGCGCTTGCGTTC. It specifies CASSPIGGALAF. The full variable domain, completed using reference TRBV18 and TRBJ2-7, is NAGVMQNPRHLVRRRGQEARLRCSPMKGHSHVYWYRQLPEEGLKFMVYLQKENIIDESGMPKERFSAEFPKEGPSILRIQQVVRGDSAAYFCASSPIGGALAFGPGTRLTVT.

This clone was detected only once. This rearrangement joins TRBV10-1 to TRBJ1-1; D remains unclear. The CDR3 length is 16 residues. V was clipped by 10 bases and J by 0 bases, with 21 bases between them. CDR1 and CDR2 (germline): WNHNN, SYGVQD (reference sequence). Here the CDR3 DNA reads TGCGCCATCTTGGACCTAGCGGCCATTATGAACACTGAAGCTTTCTTT. Translating gives CAILDLAAIMNTEAFF.

The chain recombines TRBV10-3 with TRBJ2-3; 9 bases agree with TRBD1. CDR3 size: 15 residues. Trimming cost V 3 bases and J 4 bases; bases outside gene matches: 5. The germline gives CDR1 ENHRY, CDR2 SYGVKD. The CDR3 region has the DNA TGTGCCATCAGTGAAAGGGACAGGGCAGCAGATACGCAGTATTTT. As protein: CAISERDRAADTQYF.

This sequence joins TRBV15 and TRBJ2-1; D is possibly TRBD2 (5 bases). The CDR3 covers 14 residues. The germline V gene encodes CDR1 LNHNV and CDR2 YYDKDF (reference sequence). V shed 1 base and J shed 8 bases, with 12 bases lying between them. CDR3 nucleotides: TGTGCCACCAGCAGAGGCGGTCTAGCCCATGAGCAGTTCTTC. This gives the protein CATSRGGLAHEQFF.

The chain links TRBV28 to TRBJ1-6, with a weak D call TRBD1 (6 bases). Germline assignment: CDR1 MDHEN and CDR2 SYDVKM. With 6 bases removed from V and 0 bases from J, the gap between germline ends came to 18 bases. The CDR3 is made up of 18 amino acids. The DNA of the CDR3 is TGTGCCAGCAGAAAGGGACATATAGTTAGCTCCTATAATTCACCCCTCCACTTT. Protein product: CASRKGHIVSSYNSPLHF.

This clone was counted once. The chain couples TRBV19 to TRBJ1-6; 7 bases map to TRBD1. J gave up 9 bases and V 5 bases, and 4 bases lay outside the gene matches. The CDR3 has 13 amino acids. CDR1 and CDR2 from the germline V gene are LNHDA and SQIVND (reference sequence). CDR3 amino acids: CASSGTVGSPLHF. The CDR3, as DNA: TGTGCCAGTAGTGGGACAGTAGGTTCACCCCTCCACTTT.

The gene calls are TRBV10-2 and TRBJ2-7, with D uncertain. CDR1 is WSHSY, CDR2 SAAADI, per germline. V was shortened by 3 bases and J by 5 bases, with 14 bases between the two germline ends. This CDR3 is 14 amino acids long. The CDR3 spells CASSESNSPHEQYF. The CDR3 nucleotides are TGCGCCAGCAGTGAATCGAACAGTCCCCACGAGCAGTACTTC.

The chain has TRBV19 and TRBJ1-5, with TRBD1 identical over 7 bases. V lost 10 bases, J lost 1 base, and 19 bases stayed unmatched. CDR3 size: 18 residues. Germline V gives CDR1 LNHDA, CDR2 SQIVND (reference sequence). The CDR3 sequence is CATSPSKIQGLSNQPQHF. The CDR3 region has the DNA TGTGCCACCTCCCCCTCGAAGATACAGGGGCTCAGCAATCAGCCCCAGCATTTT.

This clone was detected only once. The rearrangement links TRBV27 to TRBJ1-4; D might be TRBD1 (5 bases). Germline CDR1 and CDR2: MNHEY and SMNVEV (reference sequence). Trimming cost V 5 bases and J 5 bases, with 15 bases left between them. The CDR3 loop spans 15 amino acids. This chain's CDR3 is CASSPTGGDNEKLFF. Here the CDR3 DNA reads TGTGCCAGCAGTCCGACGGGGGGAGACAATGAAAAACTGTTTTTT. The variable domain in full, with the rest retrieved from reference TRBV27 and TRBJ1-4, is EAQVTQNPRYLITVTGKKLTVTCSQNMNHEYMSWYRQDPGLGLRQIYYSMNVEVTDKGDVPEGYKVSRKEKRNFPLILESPSPNQTSLYFCASSPTGGDNEKLFFGSGTQLSVL.

CDR3 protein: CASSLDSGETQYF. The CDR3, as DNA: TGTGCCAGCTCACTAGATTCAGGAGAGACCCAGTACTTC. The V call is TRBV18, the J call TRBJ2-5; no clear D. The CDR3 length is 13 residues. Trimming took off 4 bases at V and 4 bases at J, with 10 bases between the two ends. Germline CDR1 and CDR2: KGHSH and LQKENI.

CDR3 protein: CASSRGLVQAGFGADTQYF. The CDR3 coding sequence is TGTGCCAGCAGCAGGGGACTAGTTCAGGCTGGATTTGGCGCAGATACGCAGTATTTT. The chain links TRBV5-4 to TRBJ2-3; 8 positions match TRBD2. Germline lookup yields CDR1 SGHNT and CDR2 YYREEE (reference sequence). This CDR3 has 19 residues. With 4 bases clipped from V and 4 bases from J, the junction kept 20 bases outside the gene matches.

The chain links TRBV7-2 to TRBJ1-5; D gene unclear. The CDR3 loop spans 13 amino acids. Germline values: CDR1 SGHTA, CDR2 FQGNSA. Trimming pared 1 base from V and 4 bases from J, leaving 5 bases between. This chain's CDR3 is CASSLDGNQPQHF. The CDR3 nucleotides are TGTGCCAGCAGCTTAGACGGGAATCAGCCCCAGCATTTT.

The chain has TRBV28 and TRBJ1-4; D not certain. Germline assignment: CDR1 MDHEN and CDR2 SYDVKM. This CDR3 contains 14 residues. Between the trimmed V and J ends, which lost 5 bases and 8 bases, there was a span of 15 bases. The CDR3 here is CASSIHSSPEKLFF. CDR3 nucleotides: TGTGCCAGCAGTATACACAGTTCGCCCGAAAAACTGTTTTTT.

The chain employs TRBV5-1 and TRBJ2-3, with TRBD1 matching over 8 bases. V trimming: 5 bases; J trimming: 1 base; junction bases outside the gene matches: 3. Germline CDR1 reads SGHRS; CDR2 reads YFSETQ. The CDR3 has 14 residues. The CDR3 protein is CASRGQGGTDTQYF. CDR3 nucleotides: TGCGCCAGCAGAGGACAGGGAGGCACAGATACGCAGTATTTT.

The table lists this clone with a few counts. The chain carries TRBV19 and TRBJ1-1; unclear D gene. CDR1 and CDR2 (germline): LNHDA, SQIVND (reference sequence). Trimming took 5 bases from V and 4 from J, leaving 5 bases between them. The length of the CDR3 is 11 residues. The CDR3 sequence: CASSSLTEAFF. The CDR3 DNA is TGTGCCAGTAGTTCCCTCACTGAAGCTTTCTTT.

This chain joins TRBV28 and TRBJ1-1; D may be TRBD1 (5 bases). V lost 3 bases to trimming and J lost 4 bases, with 9 bases between them. The CDR3 is 13 residues long. Looked up from germline, CDR1 is MDHEN and CDR2 is SYDVKM. The CDR3 nucleotides are TGTGCCAGCAGTTTCGCAGGGCCCACTGAAGCTTTCTTT. Protein product: CASSFAGPTEAFF.

V is TRBV11-2 and J is TRBJ1-2, with TRBD1 matching 8 bases. Germline CDR1 and CDR2: SGHAT and FQNNGV. CDR3 length: 14 amino acids. The trim removed 0 bases at V and 8 bases at J, leaving 5 bases unmatched. In DNA, the CDR3 is TGTGCCAGCAGCTTAGATCCAGGGGGCAACGGCTACACCTTC. Its protein is CASSLDPGGNGYTF.

This chain joins TRBV7-2 and TRBJ1-1, with unresolved D. Germline V gene lookup returns CDR1 SGHTA and CDR2 FQGNSA. The CDR3 extends over 15 amino acids. V was pared by 9 bases and J by 4 bases, with 21 bases between. CDR3 amino acids: CASRGQVLFGTEAFF. CDR3 DNA: TGTGCCAGTAGAGGGCAGGTCCTGTTCGGCACTGAAGCTTTCTTT.

The V and J genes are TRBV7-2 and TRBJ2-5; 11 nucleotides line up with TRBD2. The CDR3 covers 16 residues. Germline loops: CDR1 SGHTA, CDR2 FQGNSA. Unmatched junction bases numbered 2, after V lost 0 bases and J lost 2 bases. In DNA, the CDR3 is TGTGCCAGCAGCTTAGCGGGGACTAGCGGTCAAGAGACCCAGTACTTC. Translation gives CASSLAGTSGQETQYF.